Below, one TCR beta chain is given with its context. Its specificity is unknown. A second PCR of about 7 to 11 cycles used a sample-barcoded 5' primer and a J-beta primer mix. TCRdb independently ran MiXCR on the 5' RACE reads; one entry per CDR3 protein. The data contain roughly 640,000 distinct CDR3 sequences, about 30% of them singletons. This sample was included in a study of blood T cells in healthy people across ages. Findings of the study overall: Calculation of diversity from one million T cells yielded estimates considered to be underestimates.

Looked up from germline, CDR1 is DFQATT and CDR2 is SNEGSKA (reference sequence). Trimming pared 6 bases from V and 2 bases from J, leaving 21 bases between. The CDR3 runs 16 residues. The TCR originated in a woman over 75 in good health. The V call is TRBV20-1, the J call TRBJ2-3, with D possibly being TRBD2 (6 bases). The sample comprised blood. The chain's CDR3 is CSASFEGEELTDTQYF. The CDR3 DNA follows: TGCAGTGCCTCGTTCGAAGGGGAGGAACTCACAGATACGCAGTATTTT.